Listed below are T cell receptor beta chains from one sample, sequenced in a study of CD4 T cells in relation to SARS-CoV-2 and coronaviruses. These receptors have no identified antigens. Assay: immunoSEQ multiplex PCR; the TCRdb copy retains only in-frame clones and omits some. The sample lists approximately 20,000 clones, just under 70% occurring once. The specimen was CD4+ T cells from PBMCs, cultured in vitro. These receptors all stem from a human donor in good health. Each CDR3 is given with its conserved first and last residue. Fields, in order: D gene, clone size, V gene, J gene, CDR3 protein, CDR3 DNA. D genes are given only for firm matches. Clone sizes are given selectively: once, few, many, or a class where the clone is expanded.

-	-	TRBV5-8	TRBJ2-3	CASGSAEQPWDTQYF	TGTGCCAGCGGCAGTGCTGAACAGCCGTGGGATACGCAGTATTTT
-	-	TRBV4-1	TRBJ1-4	CASSQEGKGDNEKLFF	TGCGCCAGCAGCCAAGAGGGGAAGGGGGATAATGAAAAACTGTTTTTT
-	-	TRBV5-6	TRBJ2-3	CASSLVASGTDTQYF	TGTGCCAGCAGCTTGGTGGCTAGCGGCACAGATACGCAGTATTTT
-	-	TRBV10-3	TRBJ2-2	CAIMGTPLPGELFF	TGTGCCATCATGGGGACCCCCCTCCCCGGGGAGCTGTTTTTT
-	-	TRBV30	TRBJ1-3	CAWTEGRYSGNTIYF	TGTGCCTGGACCGAGGGCCGCTACTCTGGAAACACCATATATTTT
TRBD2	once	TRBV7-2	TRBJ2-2	CASRRTGGGTGELFF	TGTGCCAGCAGGCGGACTGGGGGGGGGACCGGGGAGCTGTTTTTT
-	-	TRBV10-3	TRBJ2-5	CAISGTGEGGETQYF	TGTGCCATCAGTGGCACAGGGGAGGGTGGAGAGACCCAGTACTTC
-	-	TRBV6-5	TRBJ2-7	CASSDRGRNLFEQYF	TGTGCCAGCAGCGACCGAGGCAGGAACCTATTTGAGCAGTACTTC
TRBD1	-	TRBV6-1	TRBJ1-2	CASSEAGTGGAGYGYTF	TGTGCCAGCAGTGAAGCCGGGACAGGGGGCGCGGGCTATGGCTACACCTTC
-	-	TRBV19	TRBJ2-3	CASSISPEATDTQYF	TGTGCCAGTAGTATTTCCCCGGAAGCCACAGATACGCAGTATTTT
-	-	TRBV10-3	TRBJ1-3	CAITDSTGSGNTIYF	TGTGCCATCACCGATTCGACTGGCTCTGGAAACACCATATATTTT
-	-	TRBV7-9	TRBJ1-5	CASRFDRSQPQHF	TGTGCCAGCAGGTTCGACCGTAGTCAGCCCCAGCATTTT
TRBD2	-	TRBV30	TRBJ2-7	CAWTPRASGVGQYF	TGTGCCTGGACCCCGAGGGCTAGCGGGGTGGGGCAGTACTTC
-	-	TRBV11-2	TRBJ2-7	CASSSGFDSSYEQYF	TGTGCCAGCAGCTCCGGATTCGACAGCTCCTACGAGCAGTACTTC
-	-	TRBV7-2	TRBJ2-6	CASSLDEITGANVLTF	TGTGCCAGCAGCTTAGATGAGATTACTGGGGCCAACGTCCTGACTTTC
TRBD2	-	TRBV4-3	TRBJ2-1	CASSQDWTSGIERPSNEQFF	TGCGCCAGCAGCCAAGATTGGACTAGCGGGATAGAGCGCCCGAGCAATGAGCAGTTCTTC
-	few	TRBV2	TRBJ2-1	CASRSAGRPYNEQFF	TGTGCCAGCAGATCCGCGGGCCGCCCTTACAATGAGCAGTTCTTC
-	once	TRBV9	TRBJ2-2	CASSVAATGELFF	TGTGCCAGCAGCGTCGCCGCGACCGGGGAGCTGTTTTTT
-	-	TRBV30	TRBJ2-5	CACGREVGETQYF	TGTGCCTGCGGACGAGAGGTGGGAGAGACCCAGTACTTC
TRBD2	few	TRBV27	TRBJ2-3	CASSPYGTSGADTQYF	TGTGCCAGCTCCCCTTACGGGACTAGCGGGGCCGATACGCAGTATTTT